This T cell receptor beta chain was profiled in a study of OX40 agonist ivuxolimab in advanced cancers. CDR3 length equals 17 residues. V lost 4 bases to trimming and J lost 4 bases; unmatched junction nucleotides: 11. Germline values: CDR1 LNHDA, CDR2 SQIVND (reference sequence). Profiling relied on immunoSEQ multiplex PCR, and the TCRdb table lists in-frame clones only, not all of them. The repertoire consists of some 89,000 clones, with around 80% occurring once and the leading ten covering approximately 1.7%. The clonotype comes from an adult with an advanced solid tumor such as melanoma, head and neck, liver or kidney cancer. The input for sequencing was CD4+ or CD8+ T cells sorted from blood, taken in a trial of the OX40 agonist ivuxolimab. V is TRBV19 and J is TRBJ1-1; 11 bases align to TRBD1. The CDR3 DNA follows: TGTGCCAGTAGTAAAAGCCGGGACAGGGGGGTCGTCACTGAAGCTTTCTTT. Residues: CASSKSRDRGVVTEAFF. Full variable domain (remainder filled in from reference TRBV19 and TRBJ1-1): DGGITQSPKYLFRKEGQNVTLSCEQNLNHDAMYWYRQDPGQGLRLIYYSQIVNDFQKGDIAEGYSVSREKKESFPLTVTSAQKNPTAFYLCASSKSRDRGVVTEAFFGQGTRLTVV.